This T cell receptor (beta chain) was identified in a study of long-term antiretroviral therapy in people with HIV. In regard to this clone: Its antigen is currently unknown.

Runs used v3.0 of the immunoSEQ assay and were done at survey level. TCRdb's copy holds only in-frame clones and misses some; the assay was immunoSEQ multiplex PCR. The sample yields 20,000 to 25,000 clones, about 87% seen once. Trimming removed 5 bases from V and 1 base from J, with 2 bases in between. There are 11 residues in the CDR3. Germline CDR1 and CDR2: SGHAT and FQNNGV. Before they underwent DNA extraction, samples held about 1-10 million cryopreserved PBMC. Study results and limitations: Once patients were on ART, diversity went higher but still fell short of transplant donor controls. Nothing was known about ART adherence, viral resistance or changes in therapy. Repertoire dominance by clones expanded before ART was seen at all time points.

Specimen: unsorted PBMCs, collected roughly 2.7 years after starting antiretroviral therapy. This sequence was found in a woman aged 45 to 65 with HIV. The chain links TRBV11-2 to TRBJ1-1, with D uncertain. The CDR3 sequence is CASSTNTEAFF. In nucleotides, the CDR3 is TGTGCCAGCAGCACGAACACTGAAGCTTTCTTT.